Each of the 31 T cell receptor beta chains below was sequenced from the same sample in a study of graft-versus-host responses after intestinal transplantation. Produced via immunoSEQ multiplex PCR; TCRdb's table is partial and in-frame only. This table holds approximately 9,100 clones, roughly a third found once. The authors combined roughly 200,000 CFSE-labeled responder cells with roughly 200,000 irradiated, violet-dye-labeled stimulator cells in plates. The material sequenced was alloreactive CD8+ T cells from a mixed lymphocyte reaction culture, taken before transplantation. Subset here: CFSE-low proliferating T cells sorted from roughly six-day pre-transplant mixed lymphocyte reaction (GvH or HvG direction). Receptor source: a human patient who was an organ donor for intestinal transplantation.

This clone was counted only a few times. The rearrangement uses TRBV13 and TRBJ1-1; 9 bases match TRBD1. Germline-derived CDR1 and CDR2 are PRHDT and FYEKMQ (reference sequence). The CDR3 is 17 residues long. Trimming took 6 bases from V and 0 from J; bases not matched to a gene: 11. The CDR3 bases are TGTGCCAGCAGAGATTCAACCGGGACAGGGATGAACACTGAAGCTTTCTTT. This codes for CASRDSTGTGMNTEAFF.

CDR3 sequence reads: CASSFSPREVVNTEAFF. Here the CDR3 DNA reads TGTGCCAGCAGCTTTTCCCCCCGGGAGGTAGTGAACACTGAAGCTTTCTTT. The chain carries TRBV7-6 and TRBJ1-1; D is ambiguous. There are 17 residues in the CDR3. V was cut by 3 bases and J by 0 bases, with 17 bases left in between. CDR1 and CDR2 (germline): SGHVS, FNYEAQ.

The V and J genes are TRBV19 and TRBJ1-5; D is ambiguous. CDR1 is LNHDA and CDR2 is SQIVND in the germline V gene (reference sequence). Trimming cost V 4 bases and J 4 bases, with 8 bases left between them. This CDR3 region has 13 residues. The CDR3 DNA sequence: TGTGCCAGTAGTACGGTTCGGAATCAGCCCCAGCATTTT. It specifies CASSTVRNQPQHF.

This clone was found a few times. V is TRBV21-1 and J is TRBJ2-1; the D call of TRBD2 is as the table states it, not checked on the DNA. TRBV21-1 counts as a pseudogene. The CDR3 runs 16 residues. The CDR3 nucleotides read TGTGCCAGCAGCAAAAAACTAGCGGGGGAGGGCAATGAGCAGTTCTTC. The encoded protein is CASSKKLAGEGNEQFF.

This clone is labeled medium-sized. V gene TRBV4-1 combines with J gene TRBJ2-4; D is unclear. CDR1 is MGHRA and CDR2 is YSYEKL in the germline V gene. The CDR3 extends over 15 amino acids. The germline V and J ends were trimmed by 0 bases and 6 bases, with 12 bases remaining between them. The CDR3 DNA reads TGCGCCAGCAGCCAAGACAGTACCTTATCAAACATTCAGTACTTC. Amino acid sequence: CASSQDSTLSNIQYF.

This clone was seen only a few times. The rearrangement links TRBV6-1 to TRBJ2-1, with D perhaps matching TRBD2 (5 bases). Trimming pared 4 bases from V and 5 bases from J, leaving 9 bases between. CDR3 size: 13 residues. Germline CDR1 is MNHNS and CDR2 is SASEGT. CDR3 nucleotides: TGTGCCAGCAGTGGGGCTAGCCACAATGAGCAGTTCTTC. Translation: CASSGASHNEQFF.

V is TRBV19 and J is TRBJ2-5; D is tentatively TRBD1 or TRBD2 (5 bases each). The J call may be mistaken, given a closer DNA end match to TRBJ2-7. The germline gives CDR1 LNHDA, CDR2 SQIVND (reference sequence). The CDR3 consists of 14 residues. CDR3 DNA sequence: TGTGCCAGTAGTGCCGGACTGGGGGCCTACGAGCAGTACTTC. This translates into CASSAGLGAYEQYF.

The chain links TRBV11-2 to TRBJ2-3; a weak D match, TRBD2 (5 bases). With 3 bases removed from V and 5 bases from J, the gap between germline ends came to 15 bases. Germline lookup yields CDR1 SGHAT and CDR2 FQNNGV. The CDR3 runs 15 residues. The DNA for the CDR3 is TGTGCCAGCAGCTTGGGGTGGGCTAGCCAAGATACGCAGTATTTT. This codes for CASSLGWASQDTQYF.

J is TRBJ2-1 and V is TRBV2, with TRBD2 matching over 14 bases. The germline CDR1 and CDR2 sequences are SNHLY and FYNNEI. The length of the CDR3 is 15 residues. V lost 8 bases and J lost 7; bases outside the gene matches: 7. The CDR3 nucleotides read TGTGCCAGCCTGACTAGCGGGAGGGCCAGAAATGAGCAGTTCTTC. Translating it yields CASLTSGRARNEQFF. The full variable domain, its missing parts supplied by reference TRBV2 and TRBJ2-1, is EPEVTQTPSHQVTQMGQEVILRCVPISNHLYFYWYRQILGQKVEFLVSFYNNEISEKSEIFDDQFSVERPDGSNFTLKIRSTKLEDSAMYFCASLTSGRARNEQFFGPGTRLTVL.

This clone was detected only a few times. The chain is built from TRBV5-4 and TRBJ1-5, with D maybe TRBD1 (5 bases). The CDR3 has 13 amino acids. Germline values: CDR1 SGHNT, CDR2 YYREEE (reference sequence). Trimming cost V 4 bases and J 7 bases, with 12 bases left between them. In nucleotides, the CDR3 is TGTGCCAGCAGCCTCGGGGGGGGACAGCCCCAGCATTTT. This sequence encodes CASSLGGGQPQHF. The full variable domain, in which reference TRBV5-4 and TRBJ1-5 provide the parts outside the CDR3, is ETGVTQSPTHLIKTRGQQVTLRCSSQSGHNTVSWYQQALGQGPQFIFQYYREEENGRGNFPPRFSGLQFPNYSSELNVNALELDDSALYLCASSLGGGQPQHFGDGTRLSIL.

By sample share, this clone is large. J is TRBJ2-7 and V is TRBV15, with 9 nucleotides matching TRBD2. Germline CDR1 LNHNV, CDR2 YYDKDF (reference sequence). There are 14 residues in the CDR3. V shed 4 bases and J 3 bases; nucleotides not matched to a gene: 4. The CDR3: CATSNSGGVYEQYF. In DNA, the CDR3 is TGTGCCACCAGCAATAGCGGGGGAGTCTACGAGCAGTACTTC. The complete variable domain, with remaining parts taken from reference TRBV15 and TRBJ2-7, reads DAMVIQNPRYQVTQFGKPVTLSCSQTLNHNVMYWYQQKSSQAPKLLFHYYDKDFNNEADTPDNFQSRRPNTSFCFLDIRSPGLGDTAMYLCATSNSGGVYEQYFGPGTRLTVT.

This clone was detected a few times. The CDR3 sequence: CASSSPGATNEKLFF. The CDR3 region has the DNA TGTGCCAGCAGTTCCCCGGGGGCAACTAATGAAAAACTGTTTTTT. The chain carries TRBV6-9 and TRBJ1-4; possible D gene TRBD1, 5 bases. With 4 bases removed from V and 0 bases from J, the gap between germline ends came to 9 bases. Per the germline V gene, CDR1 is MNHGY and CDR2 is SVAAGI. This CDR3 comprises 15 residues.

This clone is termed medium-sized (0.01 to 0.1%). The chain is built from TRBV19 and TRBJ1-2; 7 nucleotides agree with TRBD1. Germline CDR1 is LNHDA and CDR2 is SQIVND (reference sequence). J was trimmed by 8 bases and V by 7 bases; bases with no gene match: 13. This CDR3 region has 14 residues. CDR3 amino acids: CASNAYQGDLGYTF. CDR3 coding DNA: TGTGCCAGTAACGCATATCAGGGGGACTTGGGCTACACCTTC.

The chain is built from TRBV27 and TRBJ2-7; 9 bases are a match to TRBD1. The V gene end was trimmed by 7 bases and the J gene end by 2 bases; junction bases not matched to a gene: 3. From germline, CDR1 is MNHEY and CDR2 SMNVEV (reference sequence). The CDR3 loop spans 13 amino acids. The CDR3 region has the DNA TGTGCCAGCAAACAGGGGGCAGCCTACGAGCAGTACTTC. Amino acid sequence: CASKQGAAYEQYF.

The V and J genes are TRBV9 and TRBJ1-6, with TRBD1 as a possible D gene (6 bases). V shed 3 bases and J shed 7 bases, with 14 bases lying between them. Germline CDR1 and CDR2: SGDLS and YYNGEE. This CDR3 region has 15 residues. DNA for the CDR3: TGTGCCAGCAGCGCAAGGACAGAGGAGAATTCACCCCTCCACTTT. This sequence encodes CASSARTEENSPLHF. The whole variable domain, filled in from reference TRBV9 and TRBJ1-6, reads DSGVTQTPKHLITATGQRVTLRCSPRSGDLSVYWYQQSLDQGLQFLIQYYNGEERAKGNILERFSAQQFPDLHSELNLSSLELGDSALYFCASSARTEENSPLHFGNGTRLTVT.

This clone was seen a handful of times. V and J are TRBV6-5 and TRBJ2-7; tentative D call: TRBD2 (5 bases). Trimming removed 2 bases from V and 6 bases from J, with 8 bases in between. The V gene's germline CDR1 is MNHEY and CDR2 SVGAGI. There are 12 residues in the CDR3. Written as DNA, the CDR3 is TGTGCCAGCAGTTACGGCCGGGGCGAGCAGTACTTC. This encodes CASSYGRGEQYF.

This clone was observed a handful of times. The chain is built from TRBV25-1 and TRBJ1-6; D possibly corresponds to TRBD1 (5 bases). The V end lost 1 base, the J end lost 8 bases, and 15 bases lay between the germline ends. Germline CDR1 is MGHDK and CDR2 is SYGVNS. The length of the CDR3 is 16 residues. CDR3 coding DNA: TGTGCCAGCAGTGAATGCTTCTGGGGGGGGGATTCACCCCTCCACTTT. It codes for CASSECFWGGDSPLHF.

This clone is classed as medium-sized. The V and J genes are TRBV6-5 and TRBJ1-6, with D perhaps matching TRBD1 (6 bases). The ends were cut back, 2 bases at V and 8 bases at J, with 10 bases in the middle. The CDR3 consists of 14 residues. Germline V CDR1 and CDR2: MNHEY, SVGAGI. CDR3 DNA: TGTGCCAGCAGTTACGAAGAGGGGGATTCACCCCTCCACTTT. Translation gives CASSYEEGDSPLHF.

This clone is deemed medium-sized (0.01 to 0.1%). J is TRBJ2-7 and V is TRBV6-6, with D perhaps matching TRBD1 (6 bases). CDR3 length: 15 amino acids. Trimming shortened V by 3 bases and J by 2 bases, and 14 bases separated the two germline ends. Germline V gene lookup returns CDR1 MNHNY and CDR2 SVGAGI (reference sequence). CDR3: CASSYMEGGTYEQYF. CDR3 bases: TGTGCCAGCAGTTATATGGAAGGGGGAACCTACGAGCAGTACTTC.

In its sample, this clone ranks as medium-sized. CDR3 protein: CASSQNRGYTDTQYF. In nucleotides, the CDR3 is TGCGCCAGCAGCCAAAACAGGGGCTACACAGATACGCAGTATTTT. The genes are TRBV4-3 and TRBJ2-3; TRBD1 matches 7 bases. The V and J ends lost 2 bases and 2 bases, in that order; junction bases with no gene match: 4. This CDR3 region has 15 residues. Germline-derived CDR1 and CDR2 are LGHNA and YSLEER.

The gene calls are TRBV7-6 and TRBJ1-2; TRBD1 is a possible D gene (6 bases). The CDR3 spans 16 residues. V lost 2 bases to trimming and J lost 4 bases, with 17 bases between them. Germline lookup yields CDR1 SGHVS and CDR2 FNYEAQ. The CDR3 coding sequence is TGTGCCAGCAGCTTATTAGCGGGGGCGGGGGCCTATGGCTACACCTTC. Protein product: CASSLLAGAGAYGYTF. Full variable domain (outside the CDR3, taken from reference TRBV7-6 and TRBJ1-2): GAGVSQSPRYKVTKRGQDVALRCDPISGHVSLYWYRQALGQGPEFLTYFNYEAQQDKSGLPNDRFSAERPEGSISTLTIQRTEQRDSAMYRCASSLLAGAGAYGYTFGSGTRLTVV.

In this sample, this clone turned up a few times. The CDR3 loop reads CASGLPQGAGGELFF. For the CDR3, the DNA is TGTGCTAGTGGTTTACCACAGGGGGCGGGCGGGGAGCTGTTTTTT. The chain uses TRBV12-5 and TRBJ2-2; 9 bases agree with TRBD1. CDR1 and CDR2 (germline): LGHNT, FRNRAP. J gave up 7 bases and V 3 bases, and 6 bases lay outside the gene matches. The CDR3 runs 15 residues.

The V and J genes are TRBV29-1 and TRBJ1-1; no clear D gene. Per the germline V gene, CDR1 is SQVTM and CDR2 is ANQGSEA. The CDR3 length is 12 residues. V was pared by 7 bases and J by 5 bases, with 14 bases between. In DNA form, the CDR3 reads TGCAGCGCTACCTCCGGAGGGACTGAAGCTTTCTTT. Its translation is CSATSGGTEAFF.

The chain joins TRBV9 to TRBJ2-2; maybe TRBD2 (7 bases). Per germline, CDR1 SGDLS and CDR2 YYNGEE. The CDR3 runs 16 residues. V was cut by 0 bases and J by 5 bases, with 14 bases left in between. CDR3 sequence reads: CASSVGDRGATGELFF. The DNA of the CDR3 is TGTGCCAGCAGCGTAGGGGACCGGGGGGCAACCGGGGAGCTGTTTTTT.

The chain joins TRBV10-1 to TRBJ1-2; TRBD1 matches 10 bases. The CDR3 extends over 17 amino acids. V gave up 4 bases and J gave up 4 bases; unmatched junction bases: 12. Germline V gives CDR1 WNHNN, CDR2 SYGVQD (reference sequence). The CDR3: CASSGPGTGAPLYGYTF. CDR3 bases: TGCGCCAGCAGTGGTCCCGGGACAGGGGCCCCCCTCTATGGCTACACCTTC.

This clone is judged medium-sized. CDR3 region: CASSFRGGPYEQYF. The CDR3 DNA reads as TGTGCCAGCAGCTTCCGCGGGGGGCCTTACGAGCAGTACTTC. This chain links TRBV21-1 with TRBJ2-7; the table gives TRBD2 as D, unverified against the DNA. TRBV21-1 corresponds to a pseudogene. This CDR3 contains 14 residues.

The CDR3 spells CASSPVKPKNIQYF. In nucleotides, the CDR3 is TGTGCCAGCTCACCTGTCAAGCCCAAAAACATTCAGTACTTC. The chain joins TRBV18 to TRBJ2-4; no clear D. The CDR3 is 14 amino acids. Germline V CDR1 and CDR2: KGHSH, LQKENI. V was pared by 3 bases and J by 2 bases, with 8 bases between.

This clone was picked up a small number of times. The chain uses TRBV7-9 and TRBJ1-6, with a weak D call TRBD1 (6 bases). Germline assignment: CDR1 SEHNR and CDR2 FQNEAQ (reference sequence). V lost 0 bases and J 9 bases, leaving 9 bases between the germline ends. The CDR3 is 14 amino acids. CDR3 DNA: TGTGCCAGCAGCTTAGCGCTCAGGGGTTCACCCCTCCACTTT. As protein: CASSLALRGSPLHF.

This clone occurred once. V gene TRBV27 combines with J gene TRBJ2-7, with a tentative D call TRBD1 (6 bases). Germline lookup yields CDR1 MNHEY and CDR2 SMNVEV (reference sequence). Trimming took 3 bases from V and 3 from J, leaving 12 bases between them. The CDR3 has 14 residues. The CDR3 loop reads CASSFSGDHYEQYF. DNA for the CDR3: TGTGCCAGCAGTTTCTCAGGGGACCACTACGAGCAGTACTTC.

The V gene is TRBV10-3, the J gene TRBJ2-3, with 8 bases identical to TRBD1. Per germline, CDR1 ENHRY and CDR2 SYGVKD. The CDR3 runs 14 residues. The J segment lost 5 bases and the V segment lost 3 bases, leaving 4 bases of the junction unmatched. CDR3 sequence reads: CAISEPRGRDTQYF. The CDR3 DNA reads as TGTGCCATCAGTGAACCCAGGGGGCGAGATACGCAGTATTTT.

The V and J genes are TRBV15 and TRBJ1-5, with a possible D match to TRBD1 (6 bases). V gave up 5 bases and J gave up 0 bases, with 20 bases separating them. This CDR3 has 18 residues. Per the germline V gene, CDR1 is LNHNV and CDR2 is YYDKDF (reference sequence). CDR3 nucleotides: TGTGCCACCAGCTTGGGAACAGGGAGGGCTTATAGCAATCAGCCCCAGCATTTT. This translates into CATSLGTGRAYSNQPQHF.